These 19 T cell receptor beta chains were all obtained from the same sample, sequenced in a study of T cell clonotyping in hematopoietic cell transplantation. The assay was immunoSEQ multiplex PCR, and TCRdb's table has in-frame clones only and misses some. The sample shows about 45,000 clones, approximately 82% of them seen only once. Time point noted: recipient sample about 28 days before transplant, after cytoreduction. The material was peripheral blood mononuclear cells, obtained before stem cell transplant. The source is a man aged 60 to 75 with myelodysplastic syndrome. Some clones in this sample may be carry-over from other donors' samples.

This chain uses TRBV6-1 with TRBJ1-1; 9 nucleotides agree with TRBD1. The V segment lost 4 bases and the J segment 2 bases; nucleotides outside the gene matches: 5. This CDR3 has 15 amino acids. Per germline, CDR1 MNHNS and CDR2 SASEGT. In DNA form, the CDR3 reads TGTGCCAGCAGTGCCCGGGACAGGGTCAACACTGAAGCTTTCTTT. As protein: CASSARDRVNTEAFF.

The rearrangement joins TRBV2 to TRBJ1-2, with 7 bases fitting TRBD1. The germline V gene encodes CDR1 SNHLY and CDR2 FYNNEI. The CDR3 extends over 13 amino acids. With V trimmed by 6 bases and J by 6 bases, 7 bases remained unmatched. CDR3 DNA: TGTGCCAGCAGCTCAAGACAGGGCGATGGCTACACCTTC. Its protein product is CASSSRQGDGYTF.

The chain recombines TRBV18 with TRBJ2-2; 8 bases match TRBD1. The CDR3 extends over 14 amino acids. V lost 4 bases to trimming and J lost 4 bases; unmatched junction nucleotides: 2. The germline CDR1 and CDR2 sequences are KGHSH and LQKENI. The CDR3 reads CASSRTGSTGELFF. The DNA for the CDR3 is TGTGCCAGCTCACGGACAGGGTCCACCGGGGAGCTGTTTTTT.

This rearrangement joins TRBV7-9 to TRBJ1-1; no reliable D call. The ends were cut back, 5 bases at V and 0 bases at J, with 4 bases in the middle. The CDR3 contains 12 residues. Germline V gene data show CDR1 as SEHNR and CDR2 as FQNEAQ (reference sequence). CDR3 residues: CASSLMNTEAFF. CDR3 DNA: TGTGCCAGCAGCCTAATGAACACTGAAGCTTTCTTT.

CDR3 loop: CASSSGRYSNQPQHF. DNA of the CDR3: TGTGCCAGCAGTTCGGGACGGTATAGCAATCAGCCCCAGCATTTT. This chain joins TRBV2 and TRBJ1-5, with D perhaps TRBD1 (5 bases). Germline V lookup: CDR1 SNHLY, CDR2 FYNNEI. This CDR3 is 15 amino acids long. V was clipped by 5 bases and J by 0 bases, with 11 bases between them.

The chain carries TRBV15 and TRBJ2-7; D call uncertain. From germline, CDR1 is LNHNV and CDR2 YYDKDF (reference sequence). V was pared by 1 base and J by 2 bases, with 3 bases between. CDR3 length: 12 amino acids. DNA for the CDR3: TGTGCCACCAGCAGAGCGACCTACGAGCAGTACTTC. The encoded protein is CATSRATYEQYF.

The CDR3, as DNA: TGTGCCAGTAGTGTCCGGGACCTGACCTATGGCTACACCTTC. This codes for CASSVRDLTYGYTF. V gene TRBV19 combines with J gene TRBJ1-2, with D tentatively TRBD1 (5 bases). Germline CDR1 is LNHDA and CDR2 is SQIVND (reference sequence). Trimming removed 5 bases from V and 4 bases from J, with 14 bases in between. The CDR3 covers 14 residues.

The gene calls are TRBV9 and TRBJ2-3; 13 bases agree with TRBD2. This CDR3 comprises 18 residues. V was pared by 4 bases and J by 0 bases, with 8 bases of the junction left unmatched. The germline gives CDR1 SGDLS, CDR2 YYNGEE. CDR3 sequence (DNA): TGTGCCAGCAGCCTAGGACTAGCGGGAGACTATAGCACAGATACGCAGTATTTT. It translates to CASSLGLAGDYSTDTQYF. The full variable domain, rest sourced from reference TRBV9 and TRBJ2-3, is DSGVTQTPKHLITATGQRVTLRCSPRSGDLSVYWYQQSLDQGLQFLIQYYNGEERAKGNILERFSAQQFPDLHSELNLSSLELGDSALYFCASSLGLAGDYSTDTQYFGPGTRLTVL.

The rearrangement links TRBV5-6 to TRBJ1-3; D might be TRBD1 (5 bases). Between the trimmed V and J ends, which lost 0 bases and 2 bases, there was a span of 9 bases. The CDR3 runs to 15 residues. CDR1 is SGHDT and CDR2 is YYEEEE in the germline V gene. CDR3 region: CASSLARGAGNTIYF. The CDR3 nucleotides read TGTGCCAGCAGCTTGGCTCGGGGGGCTGGAAACACCATATATTTT.

This chain's CDR3 is CASSVVPNTIYF. CDR3 in DNA: TGTGCCAGCAGCGTAGTCCCAAACACCATATATTTT. The V and J genes are TRBV9 and TRBJ1-3; D not certain. V was trimmed by 0 bases and J by 6 bases, leaving 4 bases between them. Per germline, CDR1 SGDLS and CDR2 YYNGEE. The CDR3 contains 12 residues.

The rearrangement links TRBV7-9 to TRBJ1-1, with 9 bases identical to TRBD1. V lost 6 bases, J lost 2 bases, and 7 bases stayed unmatched. The CDR3 covers 15 residues. Germline V gene data show CDR1 as SEHNR and CDR2 as FQNEAQ (reference sequence). CDR3 DNA sequence: TGTGCCAGCAGTCAGGGACAGGGACTAAACACTGAAGCTTTCTTT. Translated: CASSQGQGLNTEAFF.

The J gene is TRBJ1-2, the V gene TRBV7-9; tentative D call: TRBD1 (5 bases). V lost 3 bases to trimming and J lost 2 bases, with 10 bases between them. The CDR3 is made up of 14 amino acids. CDR1 is SEHNR, CDR2 FQNEAQ, per germline (reference sequence). The CDR3 protein is CASSFRGDNYGYTF. The CDR3 DNA reads as TGTGCCAGCAGCTTCCGGGGGGACAACTATGGCTACACCTTC.

The chain uses TRBV29-1 and TRBJ2-7; D not resolved. The CDR3 is 16 amino acids. Deletions cut 4 bases from V and 0 bases from J, with 19 bases between. Germline V gene data show CDR1 as SQVTM and CDR2 as ANQGSEA. As DNA, the CDR3 is TGCAGCGTTGGAACCCCTGCCGGGCCTAGCTCCTACGAGCAGTACTTC. The encoded protein is CSVGTPAGPSSYEQYF.

This chain uses TRBV5-1 with TRBJ2-1; 8 bases match TRBD1. V lost 5 bases and J lost 9; bases outside the gene matches: 13. This CDR3 spans 15 amino acids. In germline, CDR1 is SGHRS, CDR2 YFSETQ. DNA for the CDR3: TGCGCCAGCAGATCCGGACAGGGATCTGGGGGTGAGCAGTTCTTC. It codes for CASRSGQGSGGEQFF.

The chain employs TRBV2 and TRBJ2-2; possible D gene TRBD2, 6 bases. The CDR3 covers 16 residues. Germline V gene data show CDR1 as SNHLY and CDR2 as FYNNEI. Trimming pared 0 bases from V and 5 bases from J, leaving 13 bases between. The CDR3 nucleotides read TGTGCCAGCAGTGAAGCGGGGACTCTTGGAACCGGGGAGCTGTTTTTT. This encodes CASSEAGTLGTGELFF.

CDR3 sequence (DNA): TGTGCCAGCAGCTCAAAACGACATCTCTACGGGGAGCAGTACTTC. Translating it yields CASSSKRHLYGEQYF. The rearrangement uses TRBV28 and TRBJ2-7; no definite D call. The CDR3 extends over 15 amino acids. Deletions cut 6 bases from V and 7 bases from J, with 22 bases between. Germline V gene lookup returns CDR1 MDHEN and CDR2 SYDVKM.

This chain links TRBV7-9 with TRBJ2-7; D unclear. Germline V CDR1 and CDR2: SEHNR, FQNEAQ (reference sequence). Trimming stripped 1 base from V and 4 bases from J, with 2 bases between. The CDR3 runs to 11 residues. The CDR3 here is CASSLVYEQYF. The CDR3 DNA is TGTGCCAGCAGCTTAGTATACGAGCAGTACTTC.

The chain uses TRBV6-4 and TRBJ1-5; 7 nucleotides line up with TRBD1. Losses at the gene ends were 3 bases for V and 4 bases for J; bases not matched to a gene: 6. Germline CDR1 and CDR2: MRHNA and SNTAGT. The CDR3 contains 15 residues. The CDR3: CASSESGTANQPQHF. CDR3 nucleotide sequence: TGTGCCAGCAGTGAAAGCGGGACAGCAAATCAGCCCCAGCATTTT.

The chain joins TRBV7-2 to TRBJ1-2; possible D gene TRBD1, 6 bases. The CDR3 length is 14 residues. Germline V gives CDR1 SGHTA, CDR2 FQGNSA. Trimming cost V 5 bases and J 1 base, with 11 bases left between them. This CDR3 reads CASSPSDSNYGYTF. The CDR3, as DNA: TGTGCCAGCAGCCCGTCGGACAGTAACTATGGCTACACCTTC.